This T cell receptor (beta chain) was sequenced for a study of OX40 agonist ivuxolimab in advanced cancers. For the study in its entirety: Ivuxolimab, which targeted the costimulatory receptor OX40 (CD134), was an agonistic, fully human IgG2 monoclonal antibody. In the dose-escalation cohort, around four fifths of patients were male, and the mean age was 60 years with a range of roughly 20 to 80. The monotherapy dose-escalation portion (N ≈ 52 patients) of the phase I ivuxolimab trial is reported in the paper. Of the roughly 53 patients in dose escalation, 19 had hepatocellular carcinoma, some 15 had melanoma, 9 had renal cell carcinoma and 9 had head and neck cancer. Intravenous ivuxolimab was administered to patients every 2 weeks at six dose levels: 0.01, 0.1, 0.3, 1.5, 3 and 10 mg/kg. Partial responses were achieved by three dose-escalation patients, of whom one had hepatocellular carcinoma and two had cutaneous melanoma. Peripheral TCRbeta sequencing was intended to test whether TCR sequence diversity was altered and clonal T-cell expansion was caused by ivuxolimab. Prior anti-PD-1, anti-PD-L1 or anti-CTLA-4 therapy was permitted, and checkpoint inhibitors had been received by less than 45% of dose-escalation patients. Overall study outcomes, separate from this receptor: At doses from 0.1 to 3.0 mg/kg, clonal expansion was seen in both CD4+ and CD8+ blood T cells between baseline and week 6. The antigen specificity of the peripheral T cells that underwent clonal expansion was not determined. Low levels of normalized T-cell clonal expansion were also seen in some nonresponding patients. In the 0.1-3.0 mg/kg groups, partial responders were among the patients with the lowest normalized peripheral clonal expansion, particularly in CD8+ T cells. After ivuxolimab, CD8+ T cells had more expanded clones than CD4+ T cells on average.

Genomic DNA was extracted from sorted cells for sequencing of the TCRbeta CDR3 region. TCRbeta CDR3 regions were sequenced using the immunoSEQ Assay. This is the immuneACCESS table as TCRdb keeps it, with only in-frame sequences that have V and J called. A part of the clones is gone; compared with another copy, unresolved V genes explain less than half, and the rest is unexplained. Here the sample has 75,000 to 90,000 clones; 65% to 85% occur a single time. The top ten clonotypes cover 7.3% of the sample. This clone was found a few times. The clone's antigen remains unknown. No base quality information exists; no much larger clone differs at one position. Patients with a history of autoimmune disease or receiving systemic immunosuppression were excluded from the trial. Peripheral blood for TCR sequencing was collected from all dose cohorts at baseline, on cycle 4 day 1, and on cycle 7 day 1. Samples came from an open-label, multicenter, first-in-human phase I dose-escalation trial of ivuxolimab. Adults with locally advanced or metastatic melanoma, renal cell, hepatocellular, or head and neck squamous cell carcinoma were enrolled in the trial. Before TCR sequencing, CD4+ and CD8+ T cells were separately sorted from peripheral blood.

Taken from the germline V gene, the CDR1 and CDR2 loops are MNHEY and SVGAGI. Trimming removed 6 bases from V and 4 bases from J, leaving 16 bases between the germline ends. The CDR3 numbers 14 residues from cysteine through phenylalanine. Kept here is only the CDR3 DNA, which spans 42 bases and is read in frame from base 1. In this chain, TRBV6-5 is recombined with TRBJ2-7; confidence is insufficient to name the D gene. This sample comprised CD4+ or CD8+ T cells sorted from blood, obtained in a trial of the OX40 agonist ivuxolimab. The TCR was taken from an adult with an advanced solid tumor such as melanoma, head and neck, liver or kidney cancer. CDR3 protein: CASSLGDHPYEQYF. The nucleotide sequence is given as TGTGCCAGCAGCCTCGGTGACCACCCTTACGAGCAGTACTTC.